This entry lists 26 T cell receptor beta chains sequenced from one sample in a study of siplizumab effects on memory and regulatory T cells. Libraries were prepared by immunoSEQ multiplex PCR; TCRdb keeps only in-frame clonotypes and omits some of them. Of some 64,000 clones listed, 79% were seen once; the top ten hold about 0.42%. The sample taken for sequencing was memory CD4+ T cells sorted from blood. These receptors all stem from a human donor in good health.

The chain carries TRBV10-3 and TRBJ1-2; D might be TRBD1 (5 bases). Trimming stripped 7 bases from V and 7 bases from J, with 16 bases between. CDR1 ENHRY and CDR2 SYGVKD come from the germline V gene. There are 13 residues in the CDR3. The CDR3 sequence is CAINVGGDFGYTF. The CDR3 DNA reads as TGTGCCATCAATGTAGGCGGGGACTTTGGCTACACCTTC.

The J gene is TRBJ2-7, the V gene TRBV19; the match to TRBD1 covers 8 bases. The CDR3 extends over 13 amino acids. V lost 7 bases to trimming and J lost 6 bases; unmatched junction nucleotides: 8. CDR1 is LNHDA and CDR2 is SQIVND in the germline V gene (reference sequence). The CDR3 coding sequence is TGTGCCAGTAATGAACAGGGGGTCGGCGAGCAGTACTTC. Its protein is CASNEQGVGEQYF.

This clone has more than one count but fewer than ten. This chain uses TRBV5-1 with TRBJ1-2, with D unclear. Germline V gives CDR1 SGHRS, CDR2 YFSETQ. This CDR3 has 13 amino acids. The V end lost 4 bases, the J end lost 3 bases, and 10 bases lay between the germline ends. Here the CDR3 reads CASSAQDDYGYTF. CDR3 coding DNA: TGCGCCAGCAGCGCGCAGGATGACTATGGCTACACCTTC.

The chain carries TRBV7-6 and TRBJ1-3; D is uncertain. Per germline, CDR1 SGHVS and CDR2 FNYEAQ. Trimming left V 2 bases short and J 5 bases short, with 10 bases between. The length of the CDR3 is 14 residues. DNA of the CDR3: TGTGCCAGCAGCTTAAGTCGCTCACGAAACACCATATATTTT. The encoded protein is CASSLSRSRNTIYF.

The chain is built from TRBV10-3 and TRBJ2-5; D gene unclear. The germline V gene encodes CDR1 ENHRY and CDR2 SYGVKD. Trimming removed 3 bases from V and 4 bases from J, with 9 bases in between. The CDR3 has 13 residues. The CDR3 is CAISETSRETQYF. CDR3 bases: TGTGCCATCAGTGAAACATCGCGAGAGACCCAGTACTTC.

CDR3 loop: CASSTPWGGGAPDTQYF. The CDR3 DNA reads as TGTGCCAGCAGCACCCCCTGGGGCGGGGGGGCCCCAGATACGCAGTATTTT. The J gene is TRBJ2-3, the V gene TRBV28, with TRBD2 matching over 9 bases. Germline V gene lookup returns CDR1 MDHEN and CDR2 SYDVKM. V shed 6 bases and J 4 bases; nucleotides not matched to a gene: 14. This CDR3 is built from 17 residues. The entire variable domain, with the rest obtained from reference TRBV28 and TRBJ2-3, is as follows: DVKVTQSSRYLVKRTGEKVFLECVQDMDHENMFWYRQDPGLGLRLIYFSYDVKMKEKGDIPEGYSVSREKKERFSLILESASTNQTSMYLCASSTPWGGGAPDTQYFGPGTRLTVL.

The chain links TRBV7-2 to TRBJ1-1; D gene uncertain. There are 13 residues in the CDR3. Germline values: CDR1 SGHTA, CDR2 FQGNSA. Trimming removed 6 bases from V and 0 bases from J, with 8 bases in between. The CDR3 spells CASSREMNTEAFF. CDR3 nucleotides: TGTGCCAGCAGTCGTGAAATGAACACTGAAGCTTTCTTT.

This clone has only a few counts. This sequence joins TRBV5-1 and TRBJ1-5, with D maybe TRBD1 (6 bases). Deletions cut 2 bases from V and 5 bases from J, with 14 bases between. Per germline, CDR1 SGHRS and CDR2 YFSETQ. This CDR3 comprises 15 residues. The DNA of the CDR3 is TGCGCCAGCAGCTTCGGGGGCAGGAGCGATCAGCCCCAGCATTTT. Translating gives CASSFGGRSDQPQHF. Combining the CDR3 with reference TRBV5-1 and TRBJ1-5 gives the whole variable domain KAGVTQTPRYLIKTRGQQVTLSCSPISGHRSVSWYQQTPGQGLQFLFEYFSETQRNKGNFPGRFSGRQFSNSRSEMNVSTLELGDSALYLCASSFGGRSDQPQHFGDGTRLSIL.

About this clone: Other nucleotide sequences in the sample specify the same CDR3. The V and J genes are TRBV20-1 and TRBJ2-5; D gene unclear. Trimming shortened V by 3 bases and J by 5 bases, and 7 bases separated the two germline ends. The germline CDR1 and CDR2 sequences are DFQATT and SNEGSKA (reference sequence). CDR3 length equals 11 residues. CDR3 bases: TGCAGTGCTAGGGCCCTGGAGACCCAGTACTTC. Residues: CSARALETQYF.

This clone was picked up one time. The rearrangement links TRBV6-6 to TRBJ1-5, with TRBD1 identical over 9 bases. The CDR3 sequence is 13 residues long. The V gene's germline CDR1 is MNHNY and CDR2 SVGAGI (reference sequence). The V and J ends lost 6 bases and 6 bases, in that order; junction bases with no gene match: 3. The chain's CDR3 is CASRGQGVQPQHF. The DNA of the CDR3 is TGTGCCAGCAGGGGACAGGGCGTTCAGCCCCAGCATTTT.

V and J are TRBV20-1 and TRBJ2-1; tentative D call: TRBD1 (7 bases). Germline CDR1 reads DFQATT; CDR2 reads SNEGSKA (reference sequence). This CDR3 has 11 amino acids. Trimming stripped 5 bases from V and 9 bases from J, with 11 bases between. The DNA for the CDR3 is TGCAGTGCTCCCAGGGGGGTTGAGCAGTTCTTC. Encoded protein: CSAPRGVEQFF.

The chain is built from TRBV18 and TRBJ1-5; possible D gene TRBD1, 5 bases. This CDR3 contains 12 residues. Trimming removed 8 bases at V and 6 bases at J, with 11 bases between. Germline CDR1 reads KGHSH; CDR2 reads LQKENI. In DNA, the CDR3 is TGTGCCAGCCGGGAGGGGAGTCAGCCCCAGCATTTT. This encodes CASREGSQPQHF.

V and J are TRBV10-3 and TRBJ2-7, with TRBD1 as a possible D gene (5 bases). The CDR3 is 14 amino acids. Germline V gives CDR1 ENHRY, CDR2 SYGVKD. Trimming cost V 0 bases and J 1 base, with 7 bases left between them. The CDR3 is CAISESQGSYEQYF. As DNA, the CDR3 is TGTGCCATCAGTGAGTCGCAGGGATCCTACGAGCAGTACTTC.

This clone has just a few counts. This chain links TRBV6-1 with TRBJ2-7; D is ambiguous. The germline V gene encodes CDR1 MNHNS and CDR2 SASEGT. The CDR3 contains 13 residues. Trimming stripped 7 bases from V and 0 bases from J, with 10 bases between. The CDR3 coding sequence is TGTGCCAGCAATTCCGCGAGCTCCTACGAGCAGTACTTC. Protein: CASNSASSYEQYF.

The V and J genes are TRBV19 and TRBJ2-3; D is undetermined. The CDR3 is 12 amino acids. Germline V gives CDR1 LNHDA, CDR2 SQIVND (reference sequence). Trimming left V 1 base short and J 4 bases short, with 3 bases between. This CDR3 is CASSIVPDTQYF. As DNA, the CDR3 is TGTGCCAGTAGTATAGTACCAGATACGCAGTATTTT.

The gene calls are TRBV30 and TRBJ1-6; D is undetermined. This CDR3 spans 14 amino acids. V was pared by 1 base and J by 7 bases, with 11 bases between. Germline V CDR1 and CDR2: GTSNPN, SVGIG (reference sequence). This CDR3 is CAWSGLVGNSPLHF. The CDR3 nucleotides read TGTGCCTGGAGTGGATTGGTGGGAAATTCACCCCTCCACTTT.

This clone was counted only a few times. The J gene is TRBJ1-1, the V gene TRBV7-2; a weak D match, TRBD1 (5 bases). Germline lookup yields CDR1 SGHTA and CDR2 FQGNSA. The CDR3 spans 14 residues. Trimming took off 0 bases at V and 8 bases at J, with 13 bases between the two ends. The CDR3 reads CASSLAAPAGEAFF. The CDR3 coding sequence is TGTGCCAGCAGCTTAGCCGCCCCGGCAGGGGAAGCTTTCTTT.

This clone was seen only once. V usage is TRBV5-5 and J usage is TRBJ2-7; weak D call: TRBD1 (6 bases). Between the trimmed V and J ends, which lost 6 bases and 2 bases, there was a span of 21 bases. CDR3 size: 16 residues. CDR1 is SGHKS, CDR2 YYEKEE, per germline (reference sequence). In nucleotides, the CDR3 is TGTGCCAGCACTTCCGGGGCACGCAGGGGCGCCTACGAGCAGTACTTC. It yields the protein CASTSGARRGAYEQYF.

The chain employs TRBV5-1 and TRBJ1-3, with a weak D call TRBD1 (5 bases). From germline, CDR1 is SGHRS and CDR2 YFSETQ. The V gene lost 0 bases and the J gene lost 4 bases, with 8 bases spanning the gap. This CDR3 contains 14 residues. CDR3: CASSLGGVGNTIYF. DNA of the CDR3: TGCGCCAGCAGCTTGGGAGGGGTCGGAAACACCATATATTTT.

The J gene is TRBJ2-7, the V gene TRBV10-3; D possibly corresponds to TRBD1 (5 bases). Germline V gene sequence: CDR1 ENHRY, CDR2 SYGVKD. This CDR3 has 15 residues. Trimming took off 4 bases at V and 2 bases at J, with 15 bases between the two ends. CDR3 residues: CAISGGAGLTYEQYF. The CDR3 DNA reads TGTGCCATCAGTGGCGGCGCAGGGCTCACCTACGAGCAGTACTTC.

This sequence joins TRBV27 and TRBJ1-4; 10 bases fit TRBD1. This CDR3 spans 14 amino acids. J was trimmed by 8 bases and V by 6 bases; bases with no gene match: 6. Germline loops: CDR1 MNHEY, CDR2 SMNVEV (reference sequence). CDR3 region: CASRPGTGVEKLFF. The CDR3 DNA follows: TGTGCCAGCAGACCCGGGACAGGGGTCGAAAAACTGTTTTTT.

The chain carries TRBV19 and TRBJ2-5; no firm D call. V shed 3 bases and J shed 1 base, with 12 bases lying between them. Germline V gene data show CDR1 as LNHDA and CDR2 as SQIVND (reference sequence). CDR3 length equals 15 residues. The CDR3 nucleotides read TGTGCCAGTAGTATGGGCGGAACTTTCCAAGAGACCCAGTACTTC. It is translated as CASSMGGTFQETQYF.

J is TRBJ1-2 and V is TRBV19, with a weak D call TRBD1 (6 bases). Trimming removed 6 bases at V and 4 bases at J, with 9 bases between. Looked up from germline, CDR1 is LNHDA and CDR2 is SQIVND (reference sequence). CDR3 length: 12 residues. CDR3 loop: CASSLQGYGYTF. CDR3 in DNA: TGTGCCAGTAGCCTACAGGGCTATGGCTACACCTTC. The full variable domain, in which reference TRBV19 and TRBJ1-2 provide the parts outside the CDR3, is DGGITQSPKYLFRKEGQNVTLSCEQNLNHDAMYWYRQDPGQGLRLIYYSQIVNDFQKGDIAEGYSVSREKKESFPLTVTSAQKNPTAFYLCASSLQGYGYTFGSGTRLTVV.

The chain has TRBV10-2 and TRBJ1-2; tentatively, D is TRBD1 (6 bases). V shed 0 bases and J shed 7 bases, with 18 bases lying between them. Germline V gives CDR1 WSHSY, CDR2 SAAADI. The CDR3 extends over 16 amino acids. CDR3 sequence: CASSESGGGQLSGYTF. In DNA form, the CDR3 reads TGCGCCAGCAGTGAGTCAGGCGGGGGCCAACTATCTGGCTACACCTTC.

The gene calls are TRBV6-1 and TRBJ1-2, with a tentative D call TRBD1 (6 bases). The CDR3 totals 14 residues. Trimming took off 4 bases at V and 5 bases at J, with 14 bases between the two ends. Germline assignment: CDR1 MNHNS and CDR2 SASEGT. The CDR3: CASSVSGGQYGYTF. DNA of the CDR3: TGTGCCAGCAGTGTCTCGGGGGGCCAGTATGGCTACACCTTC.

The rearrangement links TRBV28 to TRBJ1-2; the D is unclear. Trimming shortened V by 3 bases and J by 7 bases, and 12 bases separated the two germline ends. The CDR3 is 13 residues long. Germline V lookup: CDR1 MDHEN, CDR2 SYDVKM. This chain's CDR3 is CASSFGGIPGYTF. The CDR3 nucleotides are TGTGCCAGCAGTTTTGGAGGGATCCCTGGCTACACCTTC.